The rows below give T cell receptor beta chains drawn from one sample of a study of cytomegalovirus exposure and HLA in healthy donors. Sequencing was performed with immunoSEQ multiplex PCR; in TCRdb, only in-frame clones are kept and a portion is missing. The sample yields about 150,000 clones, around four fifths seen once. The specimen sequenced was PBMCs. The receptors originated from a woman in her forties or fifties in good health and CMV-seropositive. The conserved cysteine and the conserved F or W are not part of the CDR3 here. The order of the fields is V gene, J gene, CDR3 protein.

v_call: TRBV11-3; j_call: TRBJ2-1; cdr3_aa: ASSPRDRVNEQF
v_call: TRBV27; j_call: TRBJ1-2; cdr3_aa: ASSFRAGTDVHRNYGYT
v_call: TRBV5-1; j_call: TRBJ2-5; cdr3_aa: ASSSRTGGQETQY
v_call: TRBV29-1; j_call: TRBJ2-3; cdr3_aa: SAVLGLRGTDTRY
v_call: TRBV9; j_call: TRBJ2-7; cdr3_aa: ASSVVEKTYEQY
v_call: TRBV7-9; j_call: TRBJ1-1; cdr3_aa: SSSLVQVPGGEAF
v_call: TRBV29-1; j_call: TRBJ1-1; cdr3_aa: SVQGARRTEAF
v_call: TRBV7-3; j_call: TRBJ1-2; cdr3_aa: ASSLTGVGYT
v_call: TRBV18; j_call: TRBJ2-2; cdr3_aa: ASSLGAASTGELF
v_call: TRBV18; j_call: TRBJ1-5; cdr3_aa: ASSPMDTETPQH
v_call: TRBV9; j_call: TRBJ1-1; cdr3_aa: ASSTGGRNTEAF
v_call: TRBV28; j_call: TRBJ2-7; cdr3_aa: ASTIGGRRSYEQY
v_call: TRBV19; j_call: TRBJ1-2; cdr3_aa: ASSRTGVNYGYT
v_call: TRBV5-1; j_call: TRBJ2-2; cdr3_aa: ASSASSSANTGELF
v_call: TRBV5-1; j_call: TRBJ2-7; cdr3_aa: ASSSTDFSGQQY
v_call: TRBV25-1; j_call: TRBJ1-5; cdr3_aa: ASSEPGTGGNSNQPQH
v_call: TRBV7-9; j_call: TRBJ2-5; cdr3_aa: ASSTGTGGRETQY
v_call: TRBV7-2; j_call: TRBJ2-1; cdr3_aa: ASSLPRTVPASGREEQF
v_call: TRBV27; j_call: TRBJ1-2; cdr3_aa: ASAPRGLNYGYT
v_call: TRBV6-6; j_call: TRBJ1-5; cdr3_aa: ATKDRDRVGQPQH
v_call: TRBV7-9; j_call: TRBJ2-7; cdr3_aa: ASSILTGLNEQY